The present entry profiles one TCR beta chain with its context. Its antigen is not identified. Germline V gene sequence: CDR1 SGDLS, CDR2 YYNGEE. The CDR3 extends over 16 amino acids. Trimming removed 1 base from V and 0 bases from J; junction bases left unmatched: 6. This entry belongs to a study of cytomegalovirus exposure and HLA in healthy donors. An approximately 120-subject validation cohort, separate from the approximately 690-subject first cohort, supplied the donors. Study observations and caveats: Under in vitro conditions, a few CMV-associated chains were confirmed as specific for CMV antigens. Most TCR sequences were seen very rarely across donors, but some public TCRs occurred in many. High sensitivity and specificity were reportedly achieved when the classifier diagnosed cytomegalovirus status.

Sequenced by immunoSEQ multiplex PCR; TCRdb stores in-frame clones only, minus some. The sample includes some 100,000 clones, approximately 91% of them seen just once. The chain uses TRBV9 and TRBJ1-1, with TRBD1 matching 7 bases. Sequencing was carried out using PBMCs. This sequence originates from a woman aged 18-29 years in good health and CMV-seronegative. CDR3 bases: TGTGCCAGCAGCGTACACCAAACAGGGGTGAACACTGAAGCTTTCTTT. Translating it yields CASSVHQTGVNTEAFF.